Following are 7 T cell receptor beta chains from one sample sequenced in a study of memory CD4+ T cells and cytomegalovirus serostatus (dated 2019 in TCRdb). Single viable CD3+CD4+CD8-CD45RO+ cells were sorted as memory CD4+ T cells on a FACSAria II. To prepare the library, the immunoSEQ multiplex PCR assay was applied. TCRdb re-hosts the immuneACCESS table, in-frame sequences only. Its copies lack some clones; in the studies checked, an unresolved V gene accounts for under half of them, and the cause for the rest is not known. The sample table records 50,000 to 55,000 clones; roughly 78% of these occur just once. Approximately 0.71% of the sample lies in the top ten. Sequencing was performed on memory CD4+ T cells from blood. The receptors shown here come from an adult in good health and CMV-seronegative.

This rearrangement joins TRBV19 to TRBJ1-1; D is uncertain. This CDR3 contains 14 residues. Germline CDR1 reads LNHDA; CDR2 reads SQIVND (reference sequence). Trimming removed 1 base at V and 4 bases at J, with 10 bases between. CDR3 DNA sequence: TGTGCCAGTAGTATAGGCCTGGTGGGCACTGAAGCTTTCTTT. Protein: CASSIGLVGTEAFF.

The genes are TRBV5-4 and TRBJ2-1, with D perhaps matching TRBD2 (7 bases). The CDR3 extends over 16 amino acids. The V gene's germline CDR1 is SGHNT and CDR2 YYREEE (reference sequence). V was trimmed by 0 bases and J by 1 base, leaving 11 bases between them. CDR3 DNA sequence: TGTGCCAGCAGCTTGGTACAGGGAGGGTCCTACAATGAGCAGTTCTTC. Translated: CASSLVQGGSYNEQFF.

In regard to this clone: One junction end does not reproduce the germline sequence, and a read error may be involved. The chain uses TRBV4-2 and TRBJ2-6; the D gene is possibly TRBD2 (5 bases). This CDR3 has 16 residues. In germline, CDR1 is LGHNA, CDR2 YNFKEQ. CDR3 nucleotides: TGTGCCAGCAGCAAAGAGGGCCTCTCTGGGGCCAACGTCCTGACTTTC. This codes for CASSKEGLSGANVLTF.

The chain is built from TRBV14 and TRBJ1-2; D not certain. Germline assignment: CDR1 SGHDN and CDR2 FVKESK. V dropped 0 bases and J dropped 14 bases, with 13 bases sitting between them. The length of the CDR3 is 12 residues. In DNA, the CDR3 is TGTGCCAGCAGCCAAGATCGGGCGGGTGAAACCTTC. It yields the protein CASSQDRAGETF.

The V call is TRBV2, the J call TRBJ2-5, with D uncertain. V was cut by 8 bases and J by 5 bases, with 6 bases left in between. The CDR3 is 10 residues long. Per the germline V gene, CDR1 is SNHLY and CDR2 is FYNNEI. This CDR3 reads CASREETQYF. Written as DNA, the CDR3 is TGTGCCAGCCGCGAGGAGACCCAGTACTTC.

The rearrangement uses TRBV21-1 and TRBJ1-5. TRBV21-1 is described as a pseudogene. The CDR3 covers 16 residues. The CDR3 region is CASSKKSAKPIQPQHF. CDR3 coding DNA: TGTGCCAGCAGCAAAAAGTCCGCTAAGCCCATTCAGCCCCAGCATTTT.

A note on this clone: One end of the junction does not line up with germline, which may come from a read error. The chain employs TRBV15 and TRBJ1-5, with D tentatively TRBD1 (6 bases). From germline, CDR1 is LNHNV and CDR2 YYDKDF (reference sequence). CDR3 size: 14 residues. CDR3 region: CATNTDSSNQPQHF. CDR3 DNA: TGCGCCACCAACACGGACAGCAGCAATCAGCCCCAGCATTTT.